This T cell receptor beta chain stems from a study of T cells in localized non-small cell lung cancer (dated by TCRdb to about 2020). Describing the broader study: T cell repertoires of approximately 250 early-stage NSCLC patients were analyzed, with tumors being compared against uninvolved tumor-adjacent lungs. All 250 or so NSCLC patients in the cohort were treatment-naive and had localized lung tumors that were resected. The mean age of the NSCLC patients was roughly 70 years, with fewer than 150 men and about a hundred women. The paper's findings and limits, for the study overall: Since the design was exploratory, TCR variables were selected using unadjusted p-values with no false-discovery rate correction. Because multi-region sequencing of the tumors was not done, intratumor heterogeneity could not be ruled out. The highest T cell clonality was observed in uninvolved tumor-adjacent lung, where clonality exceeded that of tumor, suggesting that antigenic responses were more focused in uninvolved tumor-adjacent lung. Higher blood T cell density associated with longer overall survival, while higher adjacent-lung clonality associated with shorter survival. A median of around 57 of the top 100 tumor clones turned up in the paired uninvolved adjacent lung, and 25 to 35 of those clones also ranked among the top 100 of that same adjacent lung.

The germline V gene specifies SGHTA as CDR1 and FQGTGA as CDR2. V loses 5 bases, J loses 8 bases, and the germline ends lie 15 bases apart. CDR3 length: 13 amino acids, cysteine to phenylalanine. Of the read, only the CDR3 DNA is kept; its 39 bases are in frame from base 1. At diagnosis, tumor, uninvolved tumor-adjacent lung and peripheral blood were collected and then preserved as a mix of FFPE and fresh-frozen material. For TCR repertoire profiling, blood samples were analyzed in the form of peripheral blood mononuclear cells. TCR beta CDR3 regions were sequenced from DNA using the immunoSEQ Assay. On the study's bioinformatics: T cell density was computed as TCR beta template counts normalized to usable DNA estimated by amplifying housekeeping genes. Richness was estimated with the preseqR package, extrapolating to 400,000 templates for PBMC samples and 120,000 templates for tissue samples. Clonality was defined as one minus Pielou's evenness. Tissue-enriched TCRs were identified by differential abundance testing using productive amino-acid clonotypes, minimum total count 5 and alpha 0.1. Repertoire overlap between compartments was quantified with the Jaccard Index and Morisita Overlap Index. TCR beta CDR3s were clustered by GLIPH together with public tetramer-defined viral CDR3s, and at least three viral sequences plus V-gene enrichment were required for viral motifs. This is the immuneACCESS table as TCRdb keeps it, with only in-frame sequences that have V and J called. A part of the clones is gone; compared with another copy, unresolved V genes explain less than half, and the rest is unexplained. That table gives V, J and clone size, and the DNA gave D and trimming. The sample table shows 20,000 to 30,000 clones, and about 90% are seen once. 29% of the sample goes to the ten largest clones.

A note on this clone: Its antigen is still unknown. No base quality information exists; no much larger clone differs at one position.

The sample was peripheral blood, taken before any cancer treatment. The chain is made from TRBV7-3 and TRBJ1-1, with TRBD1 as a weak D call on 6 bases. The clonotype comes from a male donor at least 60 years old with stage I squamous cell lung carcinoma. The bases are TGTGCCAGCAGCCCTACGGCTGGGACAGAAGCTTTCTTT. Its protein is CASSPTAGTEAFF.